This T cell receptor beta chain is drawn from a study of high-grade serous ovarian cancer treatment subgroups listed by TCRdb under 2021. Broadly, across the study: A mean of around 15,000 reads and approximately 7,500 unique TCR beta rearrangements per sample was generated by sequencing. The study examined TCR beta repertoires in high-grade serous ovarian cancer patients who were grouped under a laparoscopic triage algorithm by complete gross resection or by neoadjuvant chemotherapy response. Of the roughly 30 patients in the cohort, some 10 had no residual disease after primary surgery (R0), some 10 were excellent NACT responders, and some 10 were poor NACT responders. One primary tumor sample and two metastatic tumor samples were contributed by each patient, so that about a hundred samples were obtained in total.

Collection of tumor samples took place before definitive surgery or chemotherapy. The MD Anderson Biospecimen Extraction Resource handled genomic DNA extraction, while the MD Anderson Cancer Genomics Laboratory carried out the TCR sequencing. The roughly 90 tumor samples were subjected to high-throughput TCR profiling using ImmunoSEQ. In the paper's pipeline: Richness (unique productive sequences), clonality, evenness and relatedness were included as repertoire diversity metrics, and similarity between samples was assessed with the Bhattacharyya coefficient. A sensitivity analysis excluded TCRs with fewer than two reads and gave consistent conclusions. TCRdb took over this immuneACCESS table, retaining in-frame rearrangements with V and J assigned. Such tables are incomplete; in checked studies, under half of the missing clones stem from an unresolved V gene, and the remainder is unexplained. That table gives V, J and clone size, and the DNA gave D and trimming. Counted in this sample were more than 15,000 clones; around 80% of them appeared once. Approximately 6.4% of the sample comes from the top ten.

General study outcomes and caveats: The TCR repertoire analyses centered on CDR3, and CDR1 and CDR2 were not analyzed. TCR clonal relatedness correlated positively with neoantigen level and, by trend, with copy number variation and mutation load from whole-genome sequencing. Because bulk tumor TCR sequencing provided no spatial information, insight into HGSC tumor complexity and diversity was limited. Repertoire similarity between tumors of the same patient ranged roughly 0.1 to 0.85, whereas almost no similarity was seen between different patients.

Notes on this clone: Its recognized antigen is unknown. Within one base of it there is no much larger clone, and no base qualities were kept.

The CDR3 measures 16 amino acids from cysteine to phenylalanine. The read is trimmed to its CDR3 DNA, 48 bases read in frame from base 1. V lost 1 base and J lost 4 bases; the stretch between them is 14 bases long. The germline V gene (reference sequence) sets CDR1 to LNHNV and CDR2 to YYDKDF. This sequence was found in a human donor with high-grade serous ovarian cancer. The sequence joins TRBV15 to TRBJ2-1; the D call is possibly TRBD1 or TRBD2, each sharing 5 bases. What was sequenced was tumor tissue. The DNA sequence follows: TGTGCCACCAGCAGAGCCCGGGGTCAGGGTTACAATGAGCAGTTCTTC. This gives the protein CATSRARGQGYNEQFF. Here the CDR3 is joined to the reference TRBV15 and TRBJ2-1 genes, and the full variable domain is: DAMVIQNPRYQVTQFGKPVTLSCSQTLNHNVMYWYQQKSSQAPKLLFHYYDKDFNNEADTPDNFQSRRPNTSFCFLDIRSPGLGDTAMYLCATSRARGQGYNEQFFGPGTRLTVL.